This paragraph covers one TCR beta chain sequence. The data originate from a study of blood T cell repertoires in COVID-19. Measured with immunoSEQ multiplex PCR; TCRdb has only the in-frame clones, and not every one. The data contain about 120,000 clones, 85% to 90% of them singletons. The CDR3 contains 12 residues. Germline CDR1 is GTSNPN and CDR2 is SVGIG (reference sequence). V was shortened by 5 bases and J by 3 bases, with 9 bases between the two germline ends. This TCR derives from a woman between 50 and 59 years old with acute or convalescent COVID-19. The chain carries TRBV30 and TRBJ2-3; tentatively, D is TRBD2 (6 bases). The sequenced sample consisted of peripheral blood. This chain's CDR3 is CAWRRGTDTQYF. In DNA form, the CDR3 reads TGTGCCTGGCGACGGGGGACAGATACGCAGTATTTT.